The rows below give T cell receptor beta chains drawn from one sample of a study of Ad26.COV2.S vaccination and SARS-CoV-2 variants. Measured with immunoSEQ multiplex PCR; TCRdb has only the in-frame clones, and not every one. The table includes about 320,000 clones, under 90% detected once. The sample consisted of peripheral blood, taken in a trial of Ad26.COV2.S vaccine versus placebo. The receptors were sampled from a person between 18 and 60 years old who received the Ad26.COV2.S COVID-19 vaccine or a placebo. The CDR3 runs from the conserved cysteine through the conserved F or W. The order of the fields is clone size, CDR3 length, J gene, V gene, D gene, CDR3 DNA, CDR3 protein. The D gene is left open where the match is weak. Clone size appears in some rows only: once, few, many, or a class for an expanded clone.

few,14,TRBJ1-1,TRBV3-1/TRBV3-2,-,TGTGCCAGCAGCAACACAGCTGGGAACACTGAAGCTTTCTTT,CASSNTAGNTEAFF
-,16,TRBJ2-1,TRBV9,TRBD2,TGTGCCAGCAGCGTTCTAGCGGGAGCAGTCTACAATGAGCAGTTCTTC,CASSVLAGAVYNEQFF
-,16,TRBJ2-1,TRBV7-9,-,TGTGCCATCCTGACACCCGGCGGGGGCACCCAACGCGAGCAGTTCTTC,CAILTPGGGTQREQFF
-,13,TRBJ2-5,TRBV3-1/TRBV3-2,-,TGTGCCAGCAGCCAAAACCTCCAAGAGACCCAGTACTTC,CASSQNLQETQYF
-,15,TRBJ1-1,TRBV6-6,TRBD1,TGTGCCACCCTCACAGGGGCCGCACCGGGGACTGAAGCTTTCTTT,CATLTGAAPGTEAFF
-,15,TRBJ2-3,TRBV5-1,-,TGCGCCAGCATATTGCAGCCTTCTAGCACAGATACGCAGTATTTT,CASILQPSSTDTQYF
-,15,TRBJ2-1,TRBV15,TRBD2,TGTGCCACCAGCAGAGGGCTAGCGGGAGAGTATGAGCAGTTCTTC,CATSRGLAGEYEQFF
-,17,TRBJ1-1,TRBV7-9,-,TGTGCCAGCAGCTCCCCCCAAATAGGGTTAATGAACACTGAAGCTTTCTTT,CASSSPQIGLMNTEAFF
-,12,TRBJ2-7,TRBV29-1,-,TGCAGCGCACAGGAGAGCTCCTACGAGCAGTACTTC,CSAQESSYEQYF
once,14,TRBJ1-6,TRBV5-1,-,TGCGCCAGCAGCTTGGATGGGGGACGGGCACCCCTCCACTTT,CASSLDGGRAPLHF
-,15,TRBJ2-5,TRBV6-2/TRBV6-3,TRBD2,TGTGCCAGCAGCCCGGGACTAGCGGGAGTTGAGACCCAGTACTTC,CASSPGLAGVETQYF
once,14,TRBJ2-3,TRBV2,TRBD1,TGTGCCAGCAAGACAGGGGGAAGTCTAGATACGCAGTATTTT,CASKTGGSLDTQYF
-,16,TRBJ2-1,TRBV4-3,TRBD2,TGCGCCAGCAGCCAATTGGCTCGCGGGGGGGGCTATGAGCAGTTCTTC,CASSQLARGGGYEQFF
-,14,TRBJ2-1,TRBV11-1,-,TGTGCCAGCAGCCCTATTAGCGGAAACAATGAGCAGTTCTTC,CASSPISGNNEQFF
-,13,TRBJ2-3,TRBV27,-,TGTGCCAGCAGTTTATCGGGCACAGATACGCAGTATTTT,CASSLSGTDTQYF
-,14,TRBJ2-5,TRBV7-2,-,TGTGCCAGCAGCTTAAGTGTCCCGGAGGAGACCCAGTACTTC,CASSLSVPEETQYF
-,13,TRBJ2-5,TRBV2,TRBD2,TGTGCCAGCCTCGGGAGGGGGGGAGAGACCCAGTACTTC,CASLGRGGETQYF
-,14,TRBJ1-1,TRBV19,TRBD1,TGTGCCAGTAGTACTCGACAGGGGGCTACTGAAGCTTTCTTT,CASSTRQGATEAFF